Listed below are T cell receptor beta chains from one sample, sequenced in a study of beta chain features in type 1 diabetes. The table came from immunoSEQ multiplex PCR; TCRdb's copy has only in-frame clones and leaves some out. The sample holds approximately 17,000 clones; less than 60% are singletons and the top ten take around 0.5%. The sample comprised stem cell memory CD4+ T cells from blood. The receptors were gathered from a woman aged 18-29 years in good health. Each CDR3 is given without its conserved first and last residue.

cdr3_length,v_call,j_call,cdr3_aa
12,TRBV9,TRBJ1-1,ASSVDNRRTEAF
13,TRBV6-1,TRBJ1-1,ASSERPGGNTEAF
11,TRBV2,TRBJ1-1,ASSAGPLSTAF
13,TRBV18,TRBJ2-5,ASPATVGGRETQY
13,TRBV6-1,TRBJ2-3,ASSDQGFGTDTQY
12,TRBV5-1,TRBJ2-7,ASSRDREFYEQY
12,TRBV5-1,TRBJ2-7,ASSTGQGSYEQY
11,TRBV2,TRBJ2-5,ASSGTVKETQY
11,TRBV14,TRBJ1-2,ASSPRTGDGYT
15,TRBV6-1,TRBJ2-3,ASSEISIGGAINTQY
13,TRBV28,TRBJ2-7,ASSPWEDVSYEQY
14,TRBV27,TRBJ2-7,ASSLSGLAGGYEQY
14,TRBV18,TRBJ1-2,ASSPSLSGQMYGYT
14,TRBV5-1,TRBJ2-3,ASSPDRGHDLDTQY